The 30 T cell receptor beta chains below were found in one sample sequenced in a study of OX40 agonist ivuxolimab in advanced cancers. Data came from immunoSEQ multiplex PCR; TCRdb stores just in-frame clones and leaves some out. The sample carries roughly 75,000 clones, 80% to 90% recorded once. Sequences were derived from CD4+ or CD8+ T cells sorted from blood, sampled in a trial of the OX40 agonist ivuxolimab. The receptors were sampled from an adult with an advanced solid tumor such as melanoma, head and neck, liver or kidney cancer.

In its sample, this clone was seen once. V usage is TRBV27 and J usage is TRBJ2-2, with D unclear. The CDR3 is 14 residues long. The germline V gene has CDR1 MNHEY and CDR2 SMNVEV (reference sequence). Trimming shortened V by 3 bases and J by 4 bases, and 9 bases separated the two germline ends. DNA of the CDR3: TGTGCCAGCAGTTTCCTGACGGCCACCGGGGAGCTGTTTTTT. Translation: CASSFLTATGELFF.

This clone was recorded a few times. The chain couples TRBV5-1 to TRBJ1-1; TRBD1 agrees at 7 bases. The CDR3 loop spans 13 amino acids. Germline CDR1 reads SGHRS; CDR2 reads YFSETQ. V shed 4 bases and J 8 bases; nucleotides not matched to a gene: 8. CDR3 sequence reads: CASSPGTATEAFF. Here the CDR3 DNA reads TGCGCCAGCAGCCCGGGGACAGCCACAGAAGCTTTCTTT.

The CDR3 protein is CASGLGDREAFF. The CDR3 DNA sequence: TGTGCTAGTGGTTTGGGGGACAGGGAAGCTTTCTTT. This rearrangement joins TRBV12-5 to TRBJ1-1, with 8 bases matching TRBD1. The CDR3 has 12 amino acids. Per the germline V gene, CDR1 is LGHNT and CDR2 is FRNRAP. V was pared by 1 base and J by 8 bases, with 0 bases of the junction left unmatched.

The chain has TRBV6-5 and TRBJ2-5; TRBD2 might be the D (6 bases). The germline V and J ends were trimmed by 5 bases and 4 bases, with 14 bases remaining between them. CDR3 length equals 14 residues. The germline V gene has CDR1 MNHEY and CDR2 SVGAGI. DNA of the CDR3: TGTGCCAGCAGTGCCGACGGGGGTCCAGAGACCCAGTACTTC. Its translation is CASSADGGPETQYF.

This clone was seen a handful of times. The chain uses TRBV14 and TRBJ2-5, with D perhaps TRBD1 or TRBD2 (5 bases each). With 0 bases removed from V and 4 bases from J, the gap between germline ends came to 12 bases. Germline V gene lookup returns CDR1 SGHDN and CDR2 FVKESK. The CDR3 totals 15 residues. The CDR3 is CASSQEMGPGETQYF. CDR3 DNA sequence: TGTGCCAGCAGCCAAGAGATGGGACCTGGAGAGACCCAGTACTTC.

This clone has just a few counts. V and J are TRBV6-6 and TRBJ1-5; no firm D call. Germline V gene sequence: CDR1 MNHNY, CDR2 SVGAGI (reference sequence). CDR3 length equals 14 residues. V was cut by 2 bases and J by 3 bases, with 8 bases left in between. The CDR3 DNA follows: TGTGCCAGCAGTTACAACTCAAACAATCAGCCCCAGCATTTT. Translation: CASSYNSNNQPQHF.

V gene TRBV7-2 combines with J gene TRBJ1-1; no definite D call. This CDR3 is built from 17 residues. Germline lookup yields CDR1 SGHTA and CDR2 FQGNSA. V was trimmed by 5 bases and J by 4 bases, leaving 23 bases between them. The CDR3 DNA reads TGTGCCAGCAGCCCTTCTCCTTTTAGAGGATATGGCACTGAAGCTTTCTTT. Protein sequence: CASSPSPFRGYGTEAFF.

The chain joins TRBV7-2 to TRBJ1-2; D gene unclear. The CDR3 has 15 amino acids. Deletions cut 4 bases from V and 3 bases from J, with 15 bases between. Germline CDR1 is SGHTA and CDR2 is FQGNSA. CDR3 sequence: CASSSRERAHYGYTF. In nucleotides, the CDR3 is TGTGCCAGCAGCTCCCGGGAGAGAGCGCACTATGGCTACACCTTC.

CDR3 in DNA: TGTGCCAGCTCACCAAGCAGGGAGGACTATGGCTACACCTTC. This codes for CASSPSREDYGYTF. The chain links TRBV18 to TRBJ1-2, with a tentative D call TRBD1 (5 bases). This CDR3 spans 14 amino acids. The ends were cut back, 2 bases at V and 3 bases at J, with 10 bases in the middle. CDR1 is KGHSH and CDR2 is LQKENI in the germline V gene.

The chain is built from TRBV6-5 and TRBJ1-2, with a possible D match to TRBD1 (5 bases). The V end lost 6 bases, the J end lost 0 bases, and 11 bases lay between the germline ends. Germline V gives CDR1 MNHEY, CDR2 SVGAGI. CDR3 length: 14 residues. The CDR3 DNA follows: TGTGCCAGCAGCTGGGGCAGCACTAACTATGGCTACACCTTC. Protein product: CASSWGSTNYGYTF.

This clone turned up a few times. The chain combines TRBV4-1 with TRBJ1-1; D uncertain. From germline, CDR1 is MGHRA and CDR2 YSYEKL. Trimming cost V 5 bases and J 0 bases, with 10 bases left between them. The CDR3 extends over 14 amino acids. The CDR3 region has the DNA TGCGCCAGCAGCAGGCCCCTCATGAACACTGAAGCTTTCTTT. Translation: CASSRPLMNTEAFF.

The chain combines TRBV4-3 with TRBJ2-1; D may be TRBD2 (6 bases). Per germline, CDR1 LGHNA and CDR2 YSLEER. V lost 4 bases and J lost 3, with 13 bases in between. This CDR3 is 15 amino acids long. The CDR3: CASSLWGDFYNEQFF. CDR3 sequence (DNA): TGCGCCAGCAGCCTATGGGGGGACTTCTACAATGAGCAGTTCTTC.

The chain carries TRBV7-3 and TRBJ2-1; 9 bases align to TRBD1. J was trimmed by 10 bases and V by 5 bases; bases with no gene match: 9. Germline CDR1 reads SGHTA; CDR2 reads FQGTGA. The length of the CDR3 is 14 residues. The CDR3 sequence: CASSVRDREREQFF. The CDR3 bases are TGTGCCAGCAGCGTCCGGGACAGGGAGAGAGAGCAGTTCTTC.

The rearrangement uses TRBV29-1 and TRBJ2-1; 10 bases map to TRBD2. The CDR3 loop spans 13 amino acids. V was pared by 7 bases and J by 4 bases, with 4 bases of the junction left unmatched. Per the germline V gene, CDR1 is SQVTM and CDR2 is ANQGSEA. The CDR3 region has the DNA TGCAGCGCCCTGACTAGCGGGTACAATGAGCAGTTCTTC. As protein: CSALTSGYNEQFF.

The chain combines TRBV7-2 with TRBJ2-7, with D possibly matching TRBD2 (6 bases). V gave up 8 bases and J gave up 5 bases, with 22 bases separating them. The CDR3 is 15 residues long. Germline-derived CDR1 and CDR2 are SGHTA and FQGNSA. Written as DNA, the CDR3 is TGTGCCAGCCGAAGCCCCGGGGGATCCCGTCACGAGCAGTACTTC. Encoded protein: CASRSPGGSRHEQYF.

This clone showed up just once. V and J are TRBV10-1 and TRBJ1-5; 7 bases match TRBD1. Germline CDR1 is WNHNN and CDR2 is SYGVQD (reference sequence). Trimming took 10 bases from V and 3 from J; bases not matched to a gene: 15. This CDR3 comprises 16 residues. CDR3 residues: CAIYFTRDSFNQPQHF. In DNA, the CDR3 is TGCGCCATCTACTTTACTCGGGACAGCTTCAATCAGCCCCAGCATTTT.

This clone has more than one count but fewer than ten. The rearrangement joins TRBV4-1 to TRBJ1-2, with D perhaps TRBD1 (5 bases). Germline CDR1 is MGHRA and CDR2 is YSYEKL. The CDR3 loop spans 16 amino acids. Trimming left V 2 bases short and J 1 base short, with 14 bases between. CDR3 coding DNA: TGCGCCAGCAGCCAACAGTCGCTGGACAATAACTATGGCTACACCTTC. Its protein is CASSQQSLDNNYGYTF.

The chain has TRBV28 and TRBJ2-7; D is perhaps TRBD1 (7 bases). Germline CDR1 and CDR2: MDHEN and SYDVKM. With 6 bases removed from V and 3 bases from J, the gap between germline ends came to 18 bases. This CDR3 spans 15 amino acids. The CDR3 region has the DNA TGTGCCAGCAGGGGGCAGGGGGGAACCATCTACGAGCAGTACTTC. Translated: CASRGQGGTIYEQYF.

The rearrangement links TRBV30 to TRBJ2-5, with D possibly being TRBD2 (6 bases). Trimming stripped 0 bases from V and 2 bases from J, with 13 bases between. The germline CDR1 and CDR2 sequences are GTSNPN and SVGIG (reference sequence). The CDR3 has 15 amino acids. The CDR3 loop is CAWSVRRGIQETQYF. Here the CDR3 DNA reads TGTGCCTGGAGTGTACGTCGGGGGATTCAAGAGACCCAGTACTTC.

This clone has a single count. The CDR3 sequence is CASSSQGRDNEQFF. CDR3 in DNA: TGTGCCAGCTCATCGCAAGGACGGGACAATGAGCAGTTCTTC. This chain links TRBV18 with TRBJ2-1; D is ambiguous. Per the germline V gene, CDR1 is KGHSH and CDR2 is LQKENI. V was cut by 5 bases and J by 5 bases, with 13 bases left in between. There are 14 residues in the CDR3. Looking up the rest from reference TRBV18 and TRBJ2-1 gives the full variable domain: NAGVMQNPRHLVRRRGQEARLRCSPMKGHSHVYWYRQLPEEGLKFMVYLQKENIIDESGMPKERFSAEFPKEGPSILRIQQVVRGDSAAYFCASSSQGRDNEQFFGPGTRLTVL.

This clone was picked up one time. The CDR3 bases are TGTGCCAGTAGCCGAACAGGGAATATGGGAAACACCATATATTTT. Amino acid sequence: CASSRTGNMGNTIYF. The chain recombines TRBV19 with TRBJ1-3; D is perhaps TRBD1 (6 bases). The CDR3 contains 15 residues. The V and J ends lost 6 bases and 4 bases respectively, with 16 bases between them. Germline CDR1 and CDR2: LNHDA and SQIVND (reference sequence).

CDR3 residues: CASSGIGEAFF. In nucleotides, the CDR3 is TGTGCCAGCAGTGGCATTGGCGAAGCTTTCTTT. The V and J genes are TRBV2 and TRBJ1-1; no definite D call. The CDR3 covers 11 residues. The V gene's germline CDR1 is SNHLY and CDR2 FYNNEI. The V end was cut by 4 bases, the J end by 8 bases, with 8 bases between.

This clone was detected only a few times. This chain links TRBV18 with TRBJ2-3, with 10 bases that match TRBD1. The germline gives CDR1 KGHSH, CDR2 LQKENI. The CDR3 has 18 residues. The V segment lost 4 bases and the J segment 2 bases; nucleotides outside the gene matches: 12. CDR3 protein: CASSRLTGGGRVTDTQYF. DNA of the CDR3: TGTGCCAGCTCACGATTGACAGGGGGCGGAAGAGTCACAGATACGCAGTATTTT.

The CDR3 DNA is TGTGCCAGTAGTTCCCGGGCTAGCGGGGGGGCTTACAATGAGCAGTTCTTC. Translated: CASSSRASGGAYNEQFF. This sequence joins TRBV19 and TRBJ2-1; 12 bases are a match to TRBD2. The CDR3 sequence is 17 residues long. The ends lost 5 bases at V and 4 bases at J; junction bases unmatched: 9. The V gene's germline CDR1 is LNHDA and CDR2 SQIVND (reference sequence).

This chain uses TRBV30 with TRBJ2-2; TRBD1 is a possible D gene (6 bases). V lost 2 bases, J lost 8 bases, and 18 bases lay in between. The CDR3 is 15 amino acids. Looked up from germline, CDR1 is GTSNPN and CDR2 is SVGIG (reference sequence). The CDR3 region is CAWSHLGARTGELFF. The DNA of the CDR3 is TGTGCCTGGAGTCACCTGGGGGCACGGACTGGGGAGCTGTTTTTT. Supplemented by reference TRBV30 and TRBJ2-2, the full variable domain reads SQTIHQWPATLVQPVGSPLSLECTVEGTSNPNLYWYRQAAGRGLQLLFYSVGIGQISSEVPQNLSASRPQDRQFILSSKKLLLSDSGFYLCAWSHLGARTGELFFGEGSRLTVL.

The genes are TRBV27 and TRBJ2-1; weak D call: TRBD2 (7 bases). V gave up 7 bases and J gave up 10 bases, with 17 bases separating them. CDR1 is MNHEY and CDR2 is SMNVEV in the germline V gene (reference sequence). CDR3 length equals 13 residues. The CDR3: CASTTGRDTEQFF. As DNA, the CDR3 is TGTGCCAGCACCACAGGGAGGGACACCGAGCAGTTCTTC.

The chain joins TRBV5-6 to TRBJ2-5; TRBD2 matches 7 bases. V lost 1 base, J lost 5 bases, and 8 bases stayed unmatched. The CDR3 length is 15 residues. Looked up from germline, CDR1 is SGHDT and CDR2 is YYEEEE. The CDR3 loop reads CASSLSLGSGETQYF. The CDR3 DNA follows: TGTGCCAGCAGCTTGAGTTTGGGTAGCGGGGAGACCCAGTACTTC.

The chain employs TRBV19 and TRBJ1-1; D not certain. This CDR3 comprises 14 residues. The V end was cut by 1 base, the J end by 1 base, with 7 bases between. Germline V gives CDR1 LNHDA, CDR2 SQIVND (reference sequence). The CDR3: CASSIGRKNTEAFF. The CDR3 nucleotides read TGTGCCAGTAGTATAGGGCGGAAGAACACTGAAGCTTTCTTT.

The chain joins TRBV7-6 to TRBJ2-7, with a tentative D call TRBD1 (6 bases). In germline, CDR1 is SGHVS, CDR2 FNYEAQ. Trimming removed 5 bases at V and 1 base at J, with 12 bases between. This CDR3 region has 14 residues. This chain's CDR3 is CASSRRQESYEQYF. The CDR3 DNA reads TGTGCCAGCAGCAGAAGACAGGAGTCCTACGAGCAGTACTTC.

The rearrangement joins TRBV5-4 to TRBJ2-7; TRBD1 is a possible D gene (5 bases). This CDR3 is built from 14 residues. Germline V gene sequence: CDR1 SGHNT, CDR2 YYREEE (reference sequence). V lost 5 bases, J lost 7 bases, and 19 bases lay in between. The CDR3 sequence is CASRLDSTSREQYF. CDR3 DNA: TGTGCCAGCAGATTAGACAGCACTTCGCGGGAGCAGTACTTC.